A selection of T cell receptor beta chains follows, all from one sample in a study of neurological immune-mediated disorders. TCRdb redid the calling of the 5' RACE reads with MiXCR, one entry per CDR3 protein. The table records roughly 65,000 distinct CDR3 sequences, over 4% of them present only once. The sequenced sample was PBMCs. The receptors here all came from a man aged 50-60 years with multiple sclerosis. Each CDR3 is given with its conserved first and last residue. The D gene is left open where the match is weak. Clone size is shown for a subset of rows, as once, few, many or a class of expanded clone.

v_gene,abundance,d_gene,len,j_gene,CDR3nt,CDR3aa
TRBV7-6,many,NA,13,TRBJ2-1,TGTGCCAGCAGCTTCCAATCCTACAATGAGCAGTTCTTC,CASSFQSYNEQFF
TRBV12-3/TRBV12-4,NA,NA,15,TRBJ1-5,TGTGCCAGCAGAGGCGGGACACTTAGCAATCAGCCCCAGCATTTT,CASRGGTLSNQPQHF
TRBV20-1,many,NA,13,TRBJ2-5,TGCAGTGCTGTTGCAGGGTACCAAGAGACCCAGTACTTC,CSAVAGYQETQYF
TRBV5-1,many,TRBD1,17,TRBJ2-7,TGCGCCAGCAGCTTGTCGACAGGGGCCATGTCGCCCTACGAGCAGTACTTC,CASSLSTGAMSPYEQYF
TRBV7-2,NA,TRBD1,15,TRBJ2-7,TGTGCCAGCAGCCGGACAGGGGGCGCCTTTTACGAGCAGTACTTC,CASSRTGGAFYEQYF
TRBV6-6,many,NA,14,TRBJ1-3,TGTGCCAGCAGACGACAGGACTCTGGAAACACCATATATTTT,CASRRQDSGNTIYF
TRBV6-6,many,TRBD1,19,TRBJ2-2,TGTGCCAGCAGTTACGGGAGGACAGGGTTTGGTAAAAACACCGGGGAGCTGTTTTTT,CASSYGRTGFGKNTGELFF
TRBV4-1,many,NA,16,TRBJ2-2,TGCGCCAGCAGCCAAGTCTCGACAGGGAACACCGGGGAGCTGTTTTTT,CASSQVSTGNTGELFF
TRBV12-3/TRBV12-4,many,NA,13,TRBJ2-3,TGTGCCAGCAGCAGGGAGACACCAGATACGCAGTATTTT,CASSRETPDTQYF
TRBV4-2,many,NA,16,TRBJ1-2,TGTGCCAGCAGCCAAGACCTCGGGACATACAACTATGGCTACACCTTC,CASSQDLGTYNYGYTF
TRBV5-5,many,NA,15,TRBJ2-3,TGTGCCAGCAGCTTGGACAGGGCTCGCACAGATACGCAGTATTTT,CASSLDRARTDTQYF
TRBV3-1,NA,NA,11,TRBJ2-7,TGTGCCAGCAGCCGCATTTACGAGCAGTACTTC,CASSRIYEQYF
TRBV19,many,NA,15,TRBJ1-2,TGTGCCAGTAGTCCTACCCAGGGAGCTAACTATGGCTACACCTTC,CASSPTQGANYGYTF
TRBV3-1,many,NA,13,TRBJ1-5,TGTGCCAGCAGCCAAGGGGGGAATCAGCCCCAGCATTTT,CASSQGGNQPQHF
TRBV5-1,many,TRBD1,19,TRBJ1-1,TGCGCCAGCAGCTTGACAACGTTTGGGACAGGGGCAGTGAACACTGAAGCTTTCTTT,CASSLTTFGTGAVNTEAFF